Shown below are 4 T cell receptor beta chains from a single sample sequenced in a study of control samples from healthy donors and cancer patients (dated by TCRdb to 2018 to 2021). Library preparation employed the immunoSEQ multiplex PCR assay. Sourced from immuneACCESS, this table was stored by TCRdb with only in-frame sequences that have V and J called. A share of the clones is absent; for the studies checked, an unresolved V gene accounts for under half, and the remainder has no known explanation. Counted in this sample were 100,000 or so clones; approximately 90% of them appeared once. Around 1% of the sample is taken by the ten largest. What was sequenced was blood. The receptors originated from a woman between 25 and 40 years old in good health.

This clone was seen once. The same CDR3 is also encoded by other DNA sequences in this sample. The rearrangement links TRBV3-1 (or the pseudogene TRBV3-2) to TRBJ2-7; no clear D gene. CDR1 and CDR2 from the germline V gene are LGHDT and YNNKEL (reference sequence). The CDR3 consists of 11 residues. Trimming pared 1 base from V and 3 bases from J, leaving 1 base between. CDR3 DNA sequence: TGTGCCAGCAGCCAAGTCTACGAGCAGTACTTC. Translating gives CASSQVYEQYF.

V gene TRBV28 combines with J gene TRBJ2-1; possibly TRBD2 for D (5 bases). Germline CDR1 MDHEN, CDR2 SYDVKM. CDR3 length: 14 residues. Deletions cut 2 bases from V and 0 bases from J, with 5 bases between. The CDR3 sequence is CASSLTSSYNEQFF. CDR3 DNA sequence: TGTGCCAGCAGTTTAACTAGCTCCTACAATGAGCAGTTCTTC.

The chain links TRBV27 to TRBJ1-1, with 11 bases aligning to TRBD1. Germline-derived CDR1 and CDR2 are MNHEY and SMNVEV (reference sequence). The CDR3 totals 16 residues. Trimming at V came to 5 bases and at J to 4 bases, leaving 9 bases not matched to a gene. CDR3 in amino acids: CASSQGTGGLGTEAFF. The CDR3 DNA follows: TGTGCCAGCAGTCAAGGGACAGGGGGGTTGGGCACTGAAGCTTTCTTT.

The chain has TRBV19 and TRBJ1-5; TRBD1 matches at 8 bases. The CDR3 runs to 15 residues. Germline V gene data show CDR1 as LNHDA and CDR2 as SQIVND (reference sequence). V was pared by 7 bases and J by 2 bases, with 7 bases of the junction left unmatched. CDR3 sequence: CASNLDRVGNQPQHF. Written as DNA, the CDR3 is TGTGCCAGTAACCTGGACAGGGTCGGCAATCAGCCCCAGCATTTT.